The next 6 T cell receptor beta chains were all read from a single sample in a study of blood T cell repertoires in COVID-19. The data were produced by immunoSEQ multiplex PCR, yet TCRdb's version contains in-frame clones alone and is incomplete. The data show about 35,000 clones, with almost 85% seen just once and roughly 40% held by the top ten. The sequenced material came from peripheral blood. These receptors were taken from a man older than 75 with active or convalescent COVID-19.

The gene calls are TRBV28 and TRBJ2-7; unclear D gene. Germline CDR1 is MDHEN and CDR2 is SYDVKM. There are 14 residues in the CDR3. Between the trimmed V and J ends, which lost 2 bases and 6 bases, there was a span of 14 bases. In nucleotides, the CDR3 is TGTGCCAGCAGTTTAACCCTACCCCCTTCCGAGCAGTACTTC. Amino acid sequence: CASSLTLPPSEQYF.

This clone came up a few times. CDR3 protein: CASSIWGIPGNTEAFF. The CDR3 DNA is TGTGCCAGTAGTATATGGGGAATCCCGGGAAACACTGAAGCTTTCTTT. The rearrangement joins TRBV19 to TRBJ1-1; D remains unclear. This CDR3 has 16 amino acids. CDR1 and CDR2 from the germline V gene are LNHDA and SQIVND (reference sequence). Between the trimmed V and J ends, which lost 2 bases and 2 bases, there was a span of 15 bases. The complete variable domain, with remaining parts taken from reference TRBV19 and TRBJ1-1, reads DGGITQSPKYLFRKEGQNVTLSCEQNLNHDAMYWYRQDPGQGLRLIYYSQIVNDFQKGDIAEGYSVSREKKESFPLTVTSAQKNPTAFYLCASSIWGIPGNTEAFFGQGTRLTVV.

V usage is TRBV4-3 and J usage is TRBJ1-1; D unresolved. V was cut by 4 bases and J by 1 base, with 13 bases left in between. Germline values: CDR1 LGHNA, CDR2 YSLEER. The CDR3 is 15 amino acids. The CDR3 region is CASSPLAESNTEAFF. Here the CDR3 DNA reads TGCGCCAGCAGCCCCTTGGCGGAGTCGAACACTGAAGCTTTCTTT.

The chain employs TRBV24-1 and TRBJ2-1, with TRBD1 matching over 8 bases. Per germline, CDR1 KGHDR and CDR2 SFDVKD. V was clipped by 4 bases and J by 9 bases; unmatched bases: 10. The CDR3 covers 15 residues. CDR3 residues: CATSDLRQGRSEQFF. The CDR3 bases are TGTGCCACCAGTGACCTACGACAGGGGCGCAGTGAGCAGTTCTTC.

This rearrangement joins TRBV4-1 to TRBJ2-2, with 9 bases identical to TRBD2. The CDR3 contains 20 residues. V shed 3 bases and J 4 bases; nucleotides not matched to a gene: 18. Per germline, CDR1 MGHRA and CDR2 YSYEKL. The CDR3 bases are TGCGCCAGCAGCCATCTCCCCAGTGGGGCGGGAGGGGGCCTCACCGGGGAGCTGTTTTTT. It translates to CASSHLPSGAGGGLTGELFF.

This chain uses TRBV2 with TRBJ1-5; D may be TRBD1 (5 bases). In germline, CDR1 is SNHLY, CDR2 FYNNEI. V dropped 3 bases and J dropped 3 bases, with 9 bases sitting between them. This CDR3 contains 14 residues. CDR3 in amino acids: CASSDGGPNQPQHF. CDR3 nucleotides: TGTGCCAGCAGTGACGGGGGTCCCAATCAGCCCCAGCATTTT.